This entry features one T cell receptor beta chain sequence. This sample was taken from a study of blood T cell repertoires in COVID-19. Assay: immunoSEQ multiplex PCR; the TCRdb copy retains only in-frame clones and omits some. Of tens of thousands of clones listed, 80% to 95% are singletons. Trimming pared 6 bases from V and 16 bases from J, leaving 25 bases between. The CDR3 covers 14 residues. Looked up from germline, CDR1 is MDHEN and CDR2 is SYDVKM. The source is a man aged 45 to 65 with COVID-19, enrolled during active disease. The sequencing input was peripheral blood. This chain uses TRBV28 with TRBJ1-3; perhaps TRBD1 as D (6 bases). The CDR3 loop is CASSTTQRTVAQYF. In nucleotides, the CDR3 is TGTGCCAGCAGCACAACCCAACGGACAGTCGCCCAGTATTTT.